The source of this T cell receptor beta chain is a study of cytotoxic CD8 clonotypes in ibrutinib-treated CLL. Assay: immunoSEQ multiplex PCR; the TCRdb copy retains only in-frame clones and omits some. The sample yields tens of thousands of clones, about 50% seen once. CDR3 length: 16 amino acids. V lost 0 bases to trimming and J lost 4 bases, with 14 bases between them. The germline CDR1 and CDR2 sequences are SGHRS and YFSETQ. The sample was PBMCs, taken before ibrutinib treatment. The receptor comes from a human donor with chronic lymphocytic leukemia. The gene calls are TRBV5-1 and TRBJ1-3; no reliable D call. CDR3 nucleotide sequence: TGCGCCAGCAGCTTGGCCGGGGAGGCGGACGGAAACACCATATATTTT. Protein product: CASSLAGEADGNTIYF.